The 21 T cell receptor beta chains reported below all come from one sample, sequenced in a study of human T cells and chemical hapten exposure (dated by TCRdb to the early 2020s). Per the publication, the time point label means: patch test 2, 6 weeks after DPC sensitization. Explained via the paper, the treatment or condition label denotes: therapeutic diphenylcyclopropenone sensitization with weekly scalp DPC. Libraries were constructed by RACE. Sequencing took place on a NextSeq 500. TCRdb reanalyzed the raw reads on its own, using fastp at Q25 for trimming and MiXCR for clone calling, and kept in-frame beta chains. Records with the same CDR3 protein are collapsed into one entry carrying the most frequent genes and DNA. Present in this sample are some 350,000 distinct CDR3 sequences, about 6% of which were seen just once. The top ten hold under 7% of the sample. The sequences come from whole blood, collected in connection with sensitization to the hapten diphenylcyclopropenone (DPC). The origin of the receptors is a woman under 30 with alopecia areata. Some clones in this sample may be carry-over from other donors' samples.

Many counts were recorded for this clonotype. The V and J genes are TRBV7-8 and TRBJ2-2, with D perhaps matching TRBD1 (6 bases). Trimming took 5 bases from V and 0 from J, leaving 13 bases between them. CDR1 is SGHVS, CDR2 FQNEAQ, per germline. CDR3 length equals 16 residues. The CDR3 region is CASSPYRVANTGELFF. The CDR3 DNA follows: TGTGCCAGCAGCCCATACAGGGTGGCGAACACCGGGGAGCTGTTTTTT.

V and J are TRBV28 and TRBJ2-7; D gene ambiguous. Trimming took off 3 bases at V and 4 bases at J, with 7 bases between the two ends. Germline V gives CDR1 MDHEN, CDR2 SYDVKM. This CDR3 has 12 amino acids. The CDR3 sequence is CASSLGYYEQYF. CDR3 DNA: TGTGCCAGCAGTTTGGGGTATTACGAGCAGTACTTC.

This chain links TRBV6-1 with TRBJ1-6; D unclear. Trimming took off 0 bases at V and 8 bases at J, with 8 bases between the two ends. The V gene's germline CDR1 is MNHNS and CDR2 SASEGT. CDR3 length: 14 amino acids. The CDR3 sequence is CASSEARAYSPLHF. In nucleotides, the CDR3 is TGTGCCAGCAGTGAAGCGCGGGCTTATTCACCCCTCCACTTT.

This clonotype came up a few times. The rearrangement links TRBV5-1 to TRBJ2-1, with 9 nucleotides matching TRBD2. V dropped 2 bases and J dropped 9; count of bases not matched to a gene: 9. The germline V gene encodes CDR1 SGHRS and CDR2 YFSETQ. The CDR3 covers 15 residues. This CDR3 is CASSFGTSSYLEQFF. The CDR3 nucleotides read TGCGCCAGCAGCTTCGGGACTAGCTCCTACCTTGAGCAGTTCTTC.

As DNA, the CDR3 is TGTGCCAGCAGCGCAGGGGCCTCTGGGGCCAACGTCCTGACTTTC. It is translated as CASSAGASGANVLTF. The gene calls are TRBV7-6 and TRBJ2-6, with D possibly TRBD1 on 6 matching bases. Germline V gene data show CDR1 as SGHVS and CDR2 as FNYEAQ. V was shortened by 5 bases and J by 0 bases, with 8 bases between the two germline ends. The CDR3 extends over 15 amino acids.

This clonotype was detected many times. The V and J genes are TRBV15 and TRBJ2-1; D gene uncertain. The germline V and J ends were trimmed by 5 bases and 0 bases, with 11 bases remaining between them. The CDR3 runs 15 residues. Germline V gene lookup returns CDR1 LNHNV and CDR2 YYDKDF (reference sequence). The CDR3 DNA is TGTGCCACCAGCTCGACGGCGGACTCCTACAATGAGCAGTTCTTC. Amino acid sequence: CATSSTADSYNEQFF.

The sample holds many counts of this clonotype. The CDR3 sequence: CASSLGGDQPQHF. The CDR3 DNA follows: TGCGCCAGCAGCTTAGGGGGGGATCAGCCCCAGCATTTT. The chain combines TRBV5-1 with TRBJ1-5, with a tentative D call TRBD1 (6 bases). Germline V gene lookup returns CDR1 SGHRS and CDR2 YFSETQ. The CDR3 runs 13 residues. V was cut by 2 bases and J by 5 bases, with 8 bases left in between.

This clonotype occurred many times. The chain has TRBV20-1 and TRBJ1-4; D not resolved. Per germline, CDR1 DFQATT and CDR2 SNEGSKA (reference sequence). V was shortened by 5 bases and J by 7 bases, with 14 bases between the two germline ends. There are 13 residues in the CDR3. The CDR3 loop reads CSARPGGSEKLFF. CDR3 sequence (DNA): TGCAGTGCTCGACCCGGAGGGAGTGAAAAACTGTTTTTT.

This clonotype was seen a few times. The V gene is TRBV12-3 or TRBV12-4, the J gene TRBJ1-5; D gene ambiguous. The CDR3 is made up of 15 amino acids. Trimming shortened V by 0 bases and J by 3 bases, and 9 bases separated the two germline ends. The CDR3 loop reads CASSLASGHNQPQHF. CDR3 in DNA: TGTGCCAGCAGTTTAGCCTCCGGGCACAATCAGCCCCAGCATTTT.

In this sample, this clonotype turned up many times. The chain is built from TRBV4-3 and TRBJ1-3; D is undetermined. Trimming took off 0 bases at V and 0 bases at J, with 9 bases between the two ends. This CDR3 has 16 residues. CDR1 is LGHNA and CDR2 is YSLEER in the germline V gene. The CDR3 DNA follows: TGCGCCAGCAGCCAAGATTATGGGAGCTCTGGAAACACCATATATTTT. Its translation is CASSQDYGSSGNTIYF.

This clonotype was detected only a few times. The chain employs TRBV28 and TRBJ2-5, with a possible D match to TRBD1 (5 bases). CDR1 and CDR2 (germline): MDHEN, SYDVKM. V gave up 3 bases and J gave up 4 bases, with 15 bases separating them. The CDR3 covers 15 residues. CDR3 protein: CASSFEGSGAETQYF. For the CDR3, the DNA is TGTGCCAGCAGTTTCGAAGGCAGTGGGGCAGAGACCCAGTACTTC.

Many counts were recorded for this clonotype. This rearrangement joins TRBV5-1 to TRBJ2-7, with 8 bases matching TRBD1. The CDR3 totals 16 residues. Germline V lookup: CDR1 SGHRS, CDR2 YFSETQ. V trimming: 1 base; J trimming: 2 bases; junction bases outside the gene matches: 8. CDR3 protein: CASSLIPSGQAYEQYF. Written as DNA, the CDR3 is TGCGCCAGCAGCTTGATACCGTCGGGACAGGCCTACGAGCAGTACTTC.

The CDR3 DNA is TGCGCCAGCAGCCCAGGTCCCGACAGGGCGGGCGAGCAGTACTTC. Protein: CASSPGPDRAGEQYF. This chain connects TRBV4-3 to TRBJ2-7, with TRBD1 matching over 7 bases. This CDR3 contains 15 residues. Germline CDR1 reads LGHNA; CDR2 reads YSLEER. V gave up 4 bases and J gave up 6 bases; unmatched junction bases: 12.

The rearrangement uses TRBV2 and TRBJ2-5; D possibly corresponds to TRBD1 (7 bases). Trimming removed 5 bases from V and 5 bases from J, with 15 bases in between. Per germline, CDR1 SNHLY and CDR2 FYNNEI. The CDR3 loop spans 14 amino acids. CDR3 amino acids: CASSSMTGRETQYF. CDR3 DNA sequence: TGTGCCAGCAGTTCCATGACAGGGAGGGAGACCCAGTACTTC. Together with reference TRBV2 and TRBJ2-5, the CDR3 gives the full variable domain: EPEVTQTPSHQVTQMGQEVILRCVPISNHLYFYWYRQILGQKVEFLVSFYNNEISEKSEIFDDQFSVERPDGSNFTLKIRSTKLEDSAMYFCASSSMTGRETQYFGPGTRLLVL.

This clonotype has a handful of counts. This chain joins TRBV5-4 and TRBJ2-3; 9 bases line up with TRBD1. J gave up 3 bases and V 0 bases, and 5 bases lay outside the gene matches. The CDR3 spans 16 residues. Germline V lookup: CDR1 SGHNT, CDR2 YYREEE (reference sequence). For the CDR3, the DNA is TGTGCCAGCAGCTTGGGTGGACAGGGGAGGACAGATACGCAGTATTTT. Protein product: CASSLGGQGRTDTQYF.

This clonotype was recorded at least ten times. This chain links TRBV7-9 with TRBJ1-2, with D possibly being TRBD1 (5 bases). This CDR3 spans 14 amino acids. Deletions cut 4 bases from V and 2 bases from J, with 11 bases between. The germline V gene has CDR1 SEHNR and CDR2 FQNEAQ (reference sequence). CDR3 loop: CASSSTRTNYGYTF. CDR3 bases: TGTGCCAGCAGCTCAACACGGACAAACTATGGCTACACCTTC.

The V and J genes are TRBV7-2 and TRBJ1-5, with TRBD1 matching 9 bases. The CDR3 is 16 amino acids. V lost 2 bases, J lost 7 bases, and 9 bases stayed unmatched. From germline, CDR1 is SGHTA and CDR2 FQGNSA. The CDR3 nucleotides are TGTGCCAGCAGCTTAAATTCCGGGACAGGGCCGCAGCCCCAGCATTTT. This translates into CASSLNSGTGPQPQHF.

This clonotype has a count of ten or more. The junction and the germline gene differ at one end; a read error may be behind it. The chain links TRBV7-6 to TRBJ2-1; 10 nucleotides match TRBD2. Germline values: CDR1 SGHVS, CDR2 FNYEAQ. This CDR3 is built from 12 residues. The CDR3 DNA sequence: TGTGCCAGCAGCCCGCGCGGGACTAGCGCAATCTTC. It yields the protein CASSPRGTSAIF.

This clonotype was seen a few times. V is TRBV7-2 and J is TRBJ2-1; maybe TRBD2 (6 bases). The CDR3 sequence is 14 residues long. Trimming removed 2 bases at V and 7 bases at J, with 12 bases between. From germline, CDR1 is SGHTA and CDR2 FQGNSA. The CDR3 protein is CASSLIREKNEQFF. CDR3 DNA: TGTGCCAGCAGCTTAATCCGGGAGAAAAATGAGCAGTTCTTC.

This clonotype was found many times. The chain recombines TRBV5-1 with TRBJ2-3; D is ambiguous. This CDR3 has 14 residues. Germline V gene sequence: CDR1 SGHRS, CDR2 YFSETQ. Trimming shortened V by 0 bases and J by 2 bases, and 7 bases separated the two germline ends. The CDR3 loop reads CASSLGSYTDTQYF. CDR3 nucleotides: TGCGCCAGCAGCTTGGGATCGTACACAGATACGCAGTATTTT.

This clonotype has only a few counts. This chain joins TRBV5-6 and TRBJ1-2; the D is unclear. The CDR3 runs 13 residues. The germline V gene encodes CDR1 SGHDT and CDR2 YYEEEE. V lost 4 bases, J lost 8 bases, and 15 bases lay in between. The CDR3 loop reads CASSKSYRAGYTF. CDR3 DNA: TGTGCCAGCAGCAAAAGTTACCGGGCCGGCTACACCTTC.